This T cell receptor beta chain appears in the sequencing data of a study of CD8 T cells in Susac syndrome. Both CD4+ and CD8+ T cells were negatively isolated, and TEMRA cells underwent FACS enrichment. Random hexamers primed reverse transcription of roughly 0.5 to 1 ug RNA. One entry per CDR3 protein results from TCRdb running MiXCR on the immunoSEQ multiplex PCR reads. This table has approximately 200,000 distinct CDR3 sequences, more than 85% appearing once. A note on this clonotype: The antigen is undetermined.

Study outcomes and limitations: The number of individuals included in the study's TCR sequencing and HLA analysis was acknowledged as relatively small.

The CDR3 is 12 residues long. Trimming stripped 2 bases from V and 8 bases from J, with 7 bases between. The germline gives CDR1 SGHTA, CDR2 FQGTGA. The gene calls are TRBV7-3 and TRBJ2-1; no reliable D call. Sequenced: CD4+ T cells from PBMCs. This TCR derives from a human donor with multiple sclerosis. Here the CDR3 DNA reads TGTGCCAGCAGCTTAGGGATCCATGAGCAGTTCTTC. Translating it yields CASSLGIHEQFF.